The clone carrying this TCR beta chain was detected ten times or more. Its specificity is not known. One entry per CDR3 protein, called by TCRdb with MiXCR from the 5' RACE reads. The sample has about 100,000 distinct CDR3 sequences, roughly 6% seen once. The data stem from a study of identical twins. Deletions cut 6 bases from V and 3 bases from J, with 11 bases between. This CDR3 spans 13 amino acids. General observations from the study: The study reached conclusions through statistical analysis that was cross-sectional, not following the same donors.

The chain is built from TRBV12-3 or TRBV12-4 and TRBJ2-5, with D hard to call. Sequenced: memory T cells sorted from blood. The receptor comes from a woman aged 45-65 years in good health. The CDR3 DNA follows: TGTGCCAGCAGCCGTACCCAAAAAGAGACCCAGTACTTC. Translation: CASSRTQKETQYF.